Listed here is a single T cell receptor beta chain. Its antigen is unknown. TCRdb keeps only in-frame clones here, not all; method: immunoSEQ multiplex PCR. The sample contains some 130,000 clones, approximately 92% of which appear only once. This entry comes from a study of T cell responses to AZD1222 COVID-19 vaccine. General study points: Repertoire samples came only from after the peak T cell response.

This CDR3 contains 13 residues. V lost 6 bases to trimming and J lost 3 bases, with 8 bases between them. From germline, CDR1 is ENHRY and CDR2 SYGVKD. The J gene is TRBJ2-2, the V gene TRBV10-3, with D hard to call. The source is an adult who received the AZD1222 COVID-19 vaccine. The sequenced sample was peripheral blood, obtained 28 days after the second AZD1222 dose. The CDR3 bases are TGTGCCATCAGCGGACGGCACACCGGGGAGCTGTTTTTT. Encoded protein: CAISGRHTGELFF.